This T cell receptor (beta chain) emerged from a study of cytomegalovirus exposure and HLA in healthy donors. Trimming took 9 bases from V and 0 from J, leaving 13 bases between them. Germline V CDR1 and CDR2: SGHKS, YYEKEE (reference sequence). The CDR3 is made up of 13 amino acids. Generated by immunoSEQ multiplex PCR, the TCRdb table keeps only in-frame clones and is missing some. The table includes about 360,000 clones, just over 85% detected once. Input material: PBMCs. V is TRBV5-5 and J is TRBJ2-7; tentative D call: TRBD2 (5 bases). The clonotype comes from a woman aged 18-29 years in good health and CMV-seronegative. Here the CDR3 reads CATGGRNSYEQYF. DNA for the CDR3: TGTGCCACTGGCGGGCGAAACTCCTACGAGCAGTACTTC.